The subject of this entry is one TCR beta chain. In the PCR, 60 Vbeta and 13 Jbeta primers were used. Assay: immunoSEQ multiplex PCR; the TCRdb copy retains only in-frame clones and omits some. In the table there are around 170,000 clones, around 68% of which are singletons. These data come from a study of cytomegalovirus exposure and HLA in healthy donors. V dropped 7 bases and J dropped 7; count of bases not matched to a gene: 5. The CDR3 loop spans 12 amino acids. CDR1 is MNHEY, CDR2 SVGAGI, per germline. The chain has TRBV6-5 and TRBJ2-3; 7 bases align to TRBD2. Source material: PBMCs. The sequence came from a girl between 10 and 17 years old in good health and CMV-seronegative. In DNA form, the CDR3 reads TGTGCCAGCAAGCGGGATGGGCATACGCAGTATTTT. Its protein is CASKRDGHTQYF.